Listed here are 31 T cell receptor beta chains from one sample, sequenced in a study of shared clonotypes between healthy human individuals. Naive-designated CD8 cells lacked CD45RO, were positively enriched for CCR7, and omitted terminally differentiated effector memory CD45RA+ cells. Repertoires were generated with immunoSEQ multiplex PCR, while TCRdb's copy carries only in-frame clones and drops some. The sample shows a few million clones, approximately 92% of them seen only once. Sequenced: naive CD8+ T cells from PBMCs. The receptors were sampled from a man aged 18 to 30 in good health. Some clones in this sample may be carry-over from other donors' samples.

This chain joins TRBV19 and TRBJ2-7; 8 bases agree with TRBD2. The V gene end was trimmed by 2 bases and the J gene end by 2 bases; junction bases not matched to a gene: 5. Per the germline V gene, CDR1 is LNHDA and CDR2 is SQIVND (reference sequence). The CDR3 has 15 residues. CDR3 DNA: TGTGCCAGTAGTATACCCCAAGCGGGAGCCTACGAGCAGTACTTC. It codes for CASSIPQAGAYEQYF.

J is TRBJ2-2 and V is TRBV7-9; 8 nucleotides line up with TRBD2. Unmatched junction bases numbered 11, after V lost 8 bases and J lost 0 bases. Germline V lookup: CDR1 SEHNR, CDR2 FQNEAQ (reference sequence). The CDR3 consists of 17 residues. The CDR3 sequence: CASASGYIIANTGELFF. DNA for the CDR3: TGTGCCAGCGCTAGCGGGTACATTATCGCGAACACCGGGGAGCTGTTTTTT.

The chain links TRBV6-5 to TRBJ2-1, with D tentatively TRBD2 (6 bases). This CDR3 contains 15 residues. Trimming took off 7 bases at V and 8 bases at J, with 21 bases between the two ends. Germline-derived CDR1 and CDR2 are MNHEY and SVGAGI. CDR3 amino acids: CASTQKPGLPYEQFF. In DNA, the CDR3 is TGTGCCAGCACCCAGAAACCGGGACTCCCTTATGAGCAGTTCTTC.

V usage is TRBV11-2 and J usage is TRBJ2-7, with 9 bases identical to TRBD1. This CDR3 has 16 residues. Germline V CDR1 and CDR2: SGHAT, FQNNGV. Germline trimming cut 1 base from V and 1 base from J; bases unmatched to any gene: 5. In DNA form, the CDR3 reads TGTGCCAGCAGCTTAGTCGAGGACAGGGGATCCTACGAGCAGTACTTC. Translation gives CASSLVEDRGSYEQYF. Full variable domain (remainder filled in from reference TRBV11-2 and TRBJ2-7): EAGVAQSPRYKIIEKRQSVAFWCNPISGHATLYWYQQILGQGPKLLIQFQNNGVVDDSQLPKDRFSAERLKGVDSTLKIQPAKLEDSAVYLCASSLVEDRGSYEQYFGPGTRLTVT.

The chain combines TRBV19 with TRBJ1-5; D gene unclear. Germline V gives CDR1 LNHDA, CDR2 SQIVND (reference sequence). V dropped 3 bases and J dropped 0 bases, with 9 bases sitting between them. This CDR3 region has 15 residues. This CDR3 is CASSIGTISNQPQHF. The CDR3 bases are TGTGCCAGTAGTATTGGCACCATTAGCAATCAGCCCCAGCATTTT.

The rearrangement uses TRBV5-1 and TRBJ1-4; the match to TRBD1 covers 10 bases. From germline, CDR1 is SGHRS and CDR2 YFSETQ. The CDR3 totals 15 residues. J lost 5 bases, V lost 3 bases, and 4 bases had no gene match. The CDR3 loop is CASSSDRGNNEKLFF. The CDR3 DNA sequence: TGCGCCAGCAGCTCGGACAGGGGGAACAATGAAAAACTGTTTTTT.

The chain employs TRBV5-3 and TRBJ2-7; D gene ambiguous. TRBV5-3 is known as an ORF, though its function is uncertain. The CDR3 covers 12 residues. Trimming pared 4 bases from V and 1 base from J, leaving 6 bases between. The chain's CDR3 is CARSPISYEQYF. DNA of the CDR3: TGTGCCAGAAGCCCTATATCCTACGAGCAGTACTTC.

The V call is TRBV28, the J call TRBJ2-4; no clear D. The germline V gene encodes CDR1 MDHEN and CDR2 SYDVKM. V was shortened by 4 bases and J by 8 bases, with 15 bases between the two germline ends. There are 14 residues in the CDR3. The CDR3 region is CASSSPWGRYIQYF. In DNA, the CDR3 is TGTGCCAGCAGTTCCCCATGGGGAAGGTACATTCAGTACTTC. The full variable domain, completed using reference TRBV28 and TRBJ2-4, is DVKVTQSSRYLVKRTGEKVFLECVQDMDHENMFWYRQDPGLGLRLIYFSYDVKMKEKGDIPEGYSVSREKKERFSLILESASTNQTSMYLCASSSPWGRYIQYFGAGTRLSVL.

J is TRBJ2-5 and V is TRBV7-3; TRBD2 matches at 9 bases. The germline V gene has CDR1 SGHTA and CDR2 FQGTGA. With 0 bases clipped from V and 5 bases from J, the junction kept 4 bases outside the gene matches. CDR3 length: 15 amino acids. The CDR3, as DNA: TGTGCCAGCAGCTTAACTAGCGGGAGATTGGAGACCCAGTACTTC. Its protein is CASSLTSGRLETQYF. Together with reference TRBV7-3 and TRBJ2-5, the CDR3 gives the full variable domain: GAGVSQTPSNKVTEKGKYVELRCDPISGHTALYWYRQSLGQGPEFLIYFQGTGAADDSGLPNDRFFAVRPEGSVSTLKIQRTERGDSAVYLCASSLTSGRLETQYFGPGTRLLVL.

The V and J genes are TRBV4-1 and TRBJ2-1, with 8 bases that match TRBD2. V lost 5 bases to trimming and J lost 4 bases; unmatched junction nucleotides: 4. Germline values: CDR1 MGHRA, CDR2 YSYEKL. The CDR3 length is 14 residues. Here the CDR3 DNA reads TGCGCCAGCAGCTCGGAGCGGGGGTACAATGAGCAGTTCTTC. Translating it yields CASSSERGYNEQFF.

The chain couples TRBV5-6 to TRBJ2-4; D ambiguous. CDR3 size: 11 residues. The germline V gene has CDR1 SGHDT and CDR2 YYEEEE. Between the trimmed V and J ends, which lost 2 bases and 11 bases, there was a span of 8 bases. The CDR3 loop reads CASSLGPLQYF. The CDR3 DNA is TGTGCCAGCAGCTTAGGGCCCCTTCAGTACTTC.

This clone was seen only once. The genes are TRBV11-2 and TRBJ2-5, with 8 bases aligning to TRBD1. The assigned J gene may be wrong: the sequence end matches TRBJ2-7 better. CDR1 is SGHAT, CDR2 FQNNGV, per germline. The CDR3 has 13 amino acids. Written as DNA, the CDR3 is TGTGCCAGCAGCTACAGGGGGTCCTACGAGCAGTACTTC. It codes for CASSYRGSYEQYF.

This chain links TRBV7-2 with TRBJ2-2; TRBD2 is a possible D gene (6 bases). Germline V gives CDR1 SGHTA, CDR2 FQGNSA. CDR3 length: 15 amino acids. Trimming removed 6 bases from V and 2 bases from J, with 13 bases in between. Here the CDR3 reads CASSHWGENTGELFF. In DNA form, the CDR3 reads TGTGCCAGCAGTCATTGGGGGGAAAACACCGGGGAGCTGTTTTTT.

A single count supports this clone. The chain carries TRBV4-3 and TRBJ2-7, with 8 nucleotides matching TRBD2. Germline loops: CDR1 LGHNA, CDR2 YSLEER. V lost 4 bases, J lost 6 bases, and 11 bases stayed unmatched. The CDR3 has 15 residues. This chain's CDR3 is CASSPKTGTRLEQYF. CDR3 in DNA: TGCGCCAGCAGCCCCAAAACCGGGACTAGGCTCGAGCAGTACTTC.

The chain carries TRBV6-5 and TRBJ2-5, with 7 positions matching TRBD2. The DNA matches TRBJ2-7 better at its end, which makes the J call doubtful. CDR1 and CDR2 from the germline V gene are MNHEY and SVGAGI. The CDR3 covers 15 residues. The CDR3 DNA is TGTGCCAGCAGTTACCGACTAGCACGGGCCTACGAGCAGTACTTC. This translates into CASSYRLARAYEQYF.

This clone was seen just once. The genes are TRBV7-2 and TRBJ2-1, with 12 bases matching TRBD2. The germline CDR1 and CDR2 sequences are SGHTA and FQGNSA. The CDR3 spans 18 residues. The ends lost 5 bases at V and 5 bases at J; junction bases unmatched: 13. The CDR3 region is CASSGLAGGGPHHNEQFF. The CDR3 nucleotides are TGTGCCAGCAGCGGGCTAGCGGGAGGGGGCCCTCATCACAATGAGCAGTTCTTC.

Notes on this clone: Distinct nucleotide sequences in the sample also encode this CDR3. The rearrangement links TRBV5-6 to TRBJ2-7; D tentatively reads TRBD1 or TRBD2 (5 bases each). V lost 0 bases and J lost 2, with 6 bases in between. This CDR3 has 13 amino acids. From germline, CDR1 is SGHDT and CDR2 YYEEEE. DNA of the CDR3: TGTGCCAGCAGCTTGGGGGACCCCTACGAGCAGTACTTC. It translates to CASSLGDPYEQYF.

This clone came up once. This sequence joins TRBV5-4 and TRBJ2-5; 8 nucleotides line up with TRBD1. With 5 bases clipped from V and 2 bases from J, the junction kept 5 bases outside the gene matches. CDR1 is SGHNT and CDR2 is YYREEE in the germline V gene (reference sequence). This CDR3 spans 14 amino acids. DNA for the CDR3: TGTGCCAGCAGTTACCGGACAGGGCAAGAGACCCAGTACTTC. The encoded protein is CASSYRTGQETQYF.

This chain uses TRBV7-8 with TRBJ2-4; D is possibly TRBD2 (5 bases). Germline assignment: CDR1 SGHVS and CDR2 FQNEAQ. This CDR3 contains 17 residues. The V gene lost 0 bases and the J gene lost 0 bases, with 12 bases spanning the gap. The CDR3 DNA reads TGTGCCAGCAGCTTAGCGTCGGGGATTTTAGCCAAAAACATTCAGTACTTC. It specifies CASSLASGILAKNIQYF.

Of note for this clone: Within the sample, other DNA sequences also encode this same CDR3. CDR3: CASSLIQGNTEAFF. CDR3 in DNA: TGTGCCAGCAGTCTGATACAGGGGAACACTGAAGCTTTCTTT. The J gene is TRBJ1-1, the V gene TRBV27, with a tentative D call TRBD1 (6 bases). V lost 5 bases to trimming and J lost 1 base, with 11 bases between them. CDR3 length: 14 residues. Germline values: CDR1 MNHEY, CDR2 SMNVEV (reference sequence).

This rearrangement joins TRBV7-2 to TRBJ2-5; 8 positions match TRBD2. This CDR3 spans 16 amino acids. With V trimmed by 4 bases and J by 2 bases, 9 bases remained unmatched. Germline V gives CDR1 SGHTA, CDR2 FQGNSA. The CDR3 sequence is CASSSWTSPQQETQYF. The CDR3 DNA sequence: TGTGCCAGCAGCTCCTGGACTAGCCCGCAACAAGAGACCCAGTACTTC. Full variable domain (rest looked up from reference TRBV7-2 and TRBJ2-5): GAGVSQSPSNKVTEKGKDVELRCDPISGHTALYWYRQSLGQGLEFLIYFQGNSAPDKSGLPSDRFSAERTGGSVSTLTIQRTQQEDSAVYLCASSSWTSPQQETQYFGPGTRLLVL.

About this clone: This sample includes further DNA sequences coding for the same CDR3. The DNA for the CDR3 is TGTGCCAGCAGCGTGGGTGAGGGGGGCTACGAGCAGTACTTC. Amino acids: CASSVGEGGYEQYF. The chain has TRBV9 and TRBJ2-7; tentatively, D is TRBD1 or TRBD2 (6 bases each). Per the germline V gene, CDR1 is SGDLS and CDR2 is YYNGEE. The CDR3 spans 14 residues. Deletions cut 2 bases from V and 3 bases from J, with 12 bases between.

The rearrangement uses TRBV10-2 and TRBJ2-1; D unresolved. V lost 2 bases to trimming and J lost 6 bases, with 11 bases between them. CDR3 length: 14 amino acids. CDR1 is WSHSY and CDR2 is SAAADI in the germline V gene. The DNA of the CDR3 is TGCGCCAGCAGTGAGAGTAGCCCCCTCAATGAGCAGTTCTTC. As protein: CASSESSPLNEQFF.

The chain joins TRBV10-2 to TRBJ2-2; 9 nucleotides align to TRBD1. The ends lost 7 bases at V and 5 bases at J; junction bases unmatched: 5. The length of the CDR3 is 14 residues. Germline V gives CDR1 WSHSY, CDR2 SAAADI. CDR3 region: CASNRQGETGELFF. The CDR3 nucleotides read TGCGCCAGCAACCGACAGGGGGAAACCGGGGAGCTGTTTTTT.

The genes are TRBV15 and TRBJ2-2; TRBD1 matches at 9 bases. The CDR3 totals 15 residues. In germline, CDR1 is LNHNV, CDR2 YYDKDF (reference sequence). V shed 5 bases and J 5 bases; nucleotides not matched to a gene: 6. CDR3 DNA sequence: TGTGCCACCAGCCGGGACAGGGAGATGACCGGGGAGCTGTTTTTT. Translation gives CATSRDREMTGELFF.

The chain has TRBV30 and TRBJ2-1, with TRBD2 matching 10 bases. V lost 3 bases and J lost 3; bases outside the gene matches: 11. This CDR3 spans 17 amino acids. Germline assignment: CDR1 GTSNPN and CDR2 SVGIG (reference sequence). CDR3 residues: CAWRASGRGVVYNEQFF. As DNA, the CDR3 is TGTGCCTGGAGAGCTAGCGGGAGAGGGGTGGTCTACAATGAGCAGTTCTTC.

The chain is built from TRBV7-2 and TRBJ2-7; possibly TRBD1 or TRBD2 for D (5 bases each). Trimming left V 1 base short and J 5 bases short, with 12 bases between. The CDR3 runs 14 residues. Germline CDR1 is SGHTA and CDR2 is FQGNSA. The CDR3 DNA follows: TGTGCCAGCAGCTTAGGGACCTGGGGGAACGAGCAGTACTTC. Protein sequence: CASSLGTWGNEQYF.

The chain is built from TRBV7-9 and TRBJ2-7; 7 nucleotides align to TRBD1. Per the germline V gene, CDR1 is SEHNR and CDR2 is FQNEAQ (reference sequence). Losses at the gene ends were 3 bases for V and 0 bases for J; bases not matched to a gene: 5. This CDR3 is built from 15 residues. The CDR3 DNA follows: TGTGCCAGCAGCTTTCGGGACAGCCTCTCCTACGAGCAGTACTTC. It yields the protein CASSFRDSLSYEQYF.

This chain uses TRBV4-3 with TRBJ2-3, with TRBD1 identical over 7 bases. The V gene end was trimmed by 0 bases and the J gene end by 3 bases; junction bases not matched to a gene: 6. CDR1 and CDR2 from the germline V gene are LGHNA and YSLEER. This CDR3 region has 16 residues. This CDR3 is CASSQDIRQGTDTQYF. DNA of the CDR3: TGCGCCAGCAGCCAAGATATCCGACAGGGAACAGATACGCAGTATTTT.

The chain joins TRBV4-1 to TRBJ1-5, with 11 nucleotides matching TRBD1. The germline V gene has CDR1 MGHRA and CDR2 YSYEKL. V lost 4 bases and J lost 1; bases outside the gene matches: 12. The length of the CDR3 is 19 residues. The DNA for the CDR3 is TGCGCCAGCAGCCCAATCGCCGGGACAGGGGGTTTCAGCAATCAGCCCCAGCATTTT. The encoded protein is CASSPIAGTGGFSNQPQHF.

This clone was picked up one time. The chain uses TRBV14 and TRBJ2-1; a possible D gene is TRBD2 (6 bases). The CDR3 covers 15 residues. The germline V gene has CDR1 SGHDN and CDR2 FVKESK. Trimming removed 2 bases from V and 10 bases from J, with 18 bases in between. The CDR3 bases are TGTGCCAGCAGCCAATTTGTCGGGCGGACTATCGAGCAGTTCTTC. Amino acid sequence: CASSQFVGRTIEQFF.